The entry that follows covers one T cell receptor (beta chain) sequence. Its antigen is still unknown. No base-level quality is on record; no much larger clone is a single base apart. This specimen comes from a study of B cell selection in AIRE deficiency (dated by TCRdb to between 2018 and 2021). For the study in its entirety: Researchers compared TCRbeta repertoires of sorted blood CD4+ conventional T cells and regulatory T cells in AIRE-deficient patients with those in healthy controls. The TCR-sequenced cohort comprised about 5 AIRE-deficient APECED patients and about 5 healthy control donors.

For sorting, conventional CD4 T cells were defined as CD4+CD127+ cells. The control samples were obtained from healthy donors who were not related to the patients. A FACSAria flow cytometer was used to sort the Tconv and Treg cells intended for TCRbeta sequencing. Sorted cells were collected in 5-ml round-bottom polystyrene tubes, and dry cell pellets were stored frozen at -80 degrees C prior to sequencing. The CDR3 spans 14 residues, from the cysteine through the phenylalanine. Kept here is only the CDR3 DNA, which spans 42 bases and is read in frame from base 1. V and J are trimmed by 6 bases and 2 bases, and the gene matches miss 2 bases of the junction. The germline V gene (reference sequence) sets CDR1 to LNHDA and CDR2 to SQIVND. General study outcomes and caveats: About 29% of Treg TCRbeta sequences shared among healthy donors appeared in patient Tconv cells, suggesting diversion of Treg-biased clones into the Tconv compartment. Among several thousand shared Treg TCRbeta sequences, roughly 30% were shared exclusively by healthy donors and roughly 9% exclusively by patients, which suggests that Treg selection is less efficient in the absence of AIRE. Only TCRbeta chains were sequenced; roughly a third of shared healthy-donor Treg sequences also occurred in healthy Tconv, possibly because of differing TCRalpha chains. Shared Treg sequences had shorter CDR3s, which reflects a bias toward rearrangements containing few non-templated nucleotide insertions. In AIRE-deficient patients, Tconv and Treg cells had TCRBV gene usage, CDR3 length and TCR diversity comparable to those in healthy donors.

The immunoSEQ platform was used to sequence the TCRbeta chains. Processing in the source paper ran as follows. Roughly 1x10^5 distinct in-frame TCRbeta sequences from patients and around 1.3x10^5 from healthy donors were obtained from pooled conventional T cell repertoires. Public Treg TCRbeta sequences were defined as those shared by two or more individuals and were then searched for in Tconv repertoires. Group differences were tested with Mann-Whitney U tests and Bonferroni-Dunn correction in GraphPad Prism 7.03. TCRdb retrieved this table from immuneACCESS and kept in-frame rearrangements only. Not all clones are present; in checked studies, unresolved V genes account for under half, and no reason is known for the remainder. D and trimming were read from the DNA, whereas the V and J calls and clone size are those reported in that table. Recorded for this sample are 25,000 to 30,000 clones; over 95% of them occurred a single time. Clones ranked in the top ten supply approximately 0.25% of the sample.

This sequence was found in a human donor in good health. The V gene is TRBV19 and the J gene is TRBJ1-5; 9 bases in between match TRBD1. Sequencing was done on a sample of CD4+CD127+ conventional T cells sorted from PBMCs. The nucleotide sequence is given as TGTGCCAGTAGGGACAGGGGAGGCAATCAGCCCCAGCATTTT. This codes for CASRDRGGNQPQHF. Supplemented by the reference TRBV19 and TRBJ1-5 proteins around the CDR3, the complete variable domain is DGGITQSPKYLFRKEGQNVTLSCEQNLNHDAMYWYRQDPGQGLRLIYYSQIVNDFQKGDIAEGYSVSREKKESFPLTVTSAQKNPTAFYLCASRDRGGNQPQHFGDGTRLSIL.